These 20 T cell receptor beta chains were all obtained from the same sample, sequenced in a study of T-cell reconstitution after alpha-beta-depleted transplantation in children (dated by TCRdb to the mid-2010s). Library generation was performed with PCR. The run used an Illumina HiSeq 2500. TCR libraries were prepared with molecular barcoding, using unique molecular identifiers to normalize TCRbeta repertoire quantification. TCRdb itself trimmed the public reads at Q25 with fastp, ran MiXCR and retained productive beta chains. Duplicate CDR3 protein sequences are folded into a single record with the most common DNA and genes. Within this sample are about 230,000 distinct CDR3 sequences, with around 12% of them counted one time only. In total, the top ten clones hold about 2.6% of the sample. This material consisted of PBMCs from the stem cell graft donor, taken from the stem cell graft. These TCRs come from a human donor who donated a stem cell graft to a child with acute lymphoblastic leukemia.

This clonotype was seen many times. The chain recombines TRBV28 with TRBJ2-5; 8 bases map to TRBD2. Trimming removed 3 bases from V and 5 bases from J; junction bases left unmatched: 8. This CDR3 is built from 15 residues. The germline gives CDR1 MDHEN, CDR2 SYDVKM. CDR3 sequence (DNA): TGTGCCAGCAGTTTTGCTAGCGGGCCATGGGAGACCCAGTACTTC. Amino acids: CASSFASGPWETQYF.

This clonotype has at least ten counts. The CDR3 reads CASSLDGLWANVLTF. The CDR3 DNA reads TGTGCCAGCAGCCTAGACGGGCTCTGGGCCAACGTCCTGACTTTC. This sequence joins TRBV14 and TRBJ2-6; D call uncertain. Between the trimmed V and J ends, which lost 4 bases and 5 bases, there was a span of 12 bases. In germline, CDR1 is SGHDN, CDR2 FVKESK. This CDR3 is built from 15 residues.

CDR3 loop: CASRGGFNQPQHF. In nucleotides, the CDR3 is TGCGCCAGCCGAGGGGGGTTTAATCAGCCCCAGCATTTT. The chain joins TRBV5-1 to TRBJ1-5; D is possibly TRBD1 (6 bases). The germline V gene encodes CDR1 SGHRS and CDR2 YFSETQ. The CDR3 length is 13 residues. The ends were cut back, 7 bases at V and 4 bases at J, with 12 bases in the middle.

This clonotype was seen at least ten times. The chain joins TRBV15 to TRBJ2-7; TRBD1 matches at 8 bases. The V gene end was trimmed by 6 bases and the J gene end by 6 bases; junction bases not matched to a gene: 4. Per the germline V gene, CDR1 is LNHNV and CDR2 is YYDKDF (reference sequence). The CDR3 contains 12 residues. The CDR3 loop reads CATRGDRGEQYF. CDR3 nucleotides: TGTGCCACCAGGGGAGACAGGGGCGAGCAGTACTTC.

Many counts were recorded for this clonotype. The chain joins TRBV28 to TRBJ2-1; the D is unclear. V shed 4 bases and J shed 9 bases, with 16 bases lying between them. Looked up from germline, CDR1 is MDHEN and CDR2 is SYDVKM. This CDR3 spans 14 amino acids. The CDR3 loop reads CASSSMVRPSEQFF. The CDR3 DNA reads as TGTGCCAGCAGTTCTATGGTCCGCCCCAGTGAGCAGTTCTTC. Full variable domain (rest looked up from reference TRBV28 and TRBJ2-1): DVKVTQSSRYLVKRTGEKVFLECVQDMDHENMFWYRQDPGLGLRLIYFSYDVKMKEKGDIPEGYSVSREKKERFSLILESASTNQTSMYLCASSSMVRPSEQFFGPGTRLTVL.

CDR3 nucleotides: TGCAGTGCTAGTGGCGGGAGTAGAAATGAGCAGTTCTTC. It codes for CSASGGSRNEQFF. V gene TRBV20-1 combines with J gene TRBJ2-1, with 7 bases that match TRBD2. Germline CDR1 DFQATT, CDR2 SNEGSKA (reference sequence). CDR3 length: 13 residues. Losses at the gene ends were 3 bases for V and 7 bases for J; bases not matched to a gene: 6.

Note on this clonotype: This may be a read error, as it is one base from a much larger clone. The chain is built from TRBV7-3 and TRBJ2-1, with a weak D call TRBD2 (6 bases). Trimming shortened V by 3 bases and J by 3 bases, and 15 bases separated the two germline ends. CDR3 length equals 16 residues. Looked up from germline, CDR1 is SGHTA and CDR2 is FQGTGA. The CDR3 DNA reads as TGTGCCAGCAGCTTTTATAGTTCGGAGGGCTACAATGAGCAGTTCTTC. Translated: CASSFYSSEGYNEQFF.

This clonotype was seen ten or more times. This chain connects TRBV20-1 to TRBJ1-2; D unclear. V shed 3 bases and J shed 2 bases, with 10 bases lying between them. This CDR3 is built from 13 residues. Germline V gene data show CDR1 as DFQATT and CDR2 as SNEGSKA (reference sequence). As DNA, the CDR3 is TGCAGTGCTAGCACGCATACGAACTATGGCTACACCTTC. This codes for CSASTHTNYGYTF.

Worth noting for this clonotype: A much larger clone sits a single nucleotide away, making a read error possible. The chain links TRBV20-1 to TRBJ2-7; D is uncertain. Germline values: CDR1 DFQATT, CDR2 SNEGSKA (reference sequence). This CDR3 region has 11 residues. Trimming left V 7 bases short and J 1 base short, with 8 bases between. The CDR3 coding sequence is TGCAGTGTGTTCAGTTCCTACGAGCAGTACTTC. Amino acid sequence: CSVFSSYEQYF.

There are many counts of this clonotype. V is TRBV6-1 and J is TRBJ2-7; 9 bases map to TRBD1. V shed 8 bases, J shed 2 bases, and the junction held 10 bases outside the gene matches. From germline, CDR1 is MNHNS and CDR2 SASEGT. The CDR3 spans 15 residues. The CDR3: CASHTTGTGTYEQYF. The CDR3 DNA reads as TGTGCCAGCCACACAACCGGGACAGGGACCTACGAGCAGTACTTC.

This clonotype was counted many times. This CDR3 is CASSLAKTAEAFF. The CDR3 coding sequence is TGTGCCAGCAGCTTGGCTAAGACAGCCGAAGCTTTCTTT. The rearrangement links TRBV5-4 to TRBJ1-1, with D maybe TRBD1 (5 bases). V was pared by 0 bases and J by 8 bases, with 11 bases between. Germline V gene data show CDR1 as SGHNT and CDR2 as YYREEE (reference sequence). This CDR3 has 13 amino acids.

There are a few counts of this clonotype. The rearrangement uses TRBV29-1 and TRBJ2-3; TRBD2 matches 7 bases. The V segment lost 3 bases and the J segment 1 base; nucleotides outside the gene matches: 7. This CDR3 is built from 15 residues. Germline V gene lookup returns CDR1 SQVTM and CDR2 ANQGSEA. The CDR3 protein is CSVEKGGAGTDTQYF. For the CDR3, the DNA is TGCAGCGTTGAGAAGGGAGGGGCCGGCACAGATACGCAGTATTTT.

The chain is built from TRBV28 and TRBJ2-3; no definite D call. The CDR3 runs to 13 residues. The germline V gene has CDR1 MDHEN and CDR2 SYDVKM. Trimming left V 0 bases short and J 4 bases short, with 5 bases between. CDR3 nucleotide sequence: TGTGCCAGCAGTTTATGGGTGGCAGATACGCAGTATTTT. Translation gives CASSLWVADTQYF.

In its sample, this clonotype was seen many times. This chain links TRBV5-1 with TRBJ1-2, with D hard to call. The CDR3 spans 14 residues. V was cut by 4 bases and J by 5 bases, with 15 bases left in between. Germline V gene sequence: CDR1 SGHRS, CDR2 YFSETQ. CDR3 protein: CASSTRRAGYGYTF. The DNA for the CDR3 is TGCGCCAGCAGCACCCGCCGGGCAGGATATGGCTACACCTTC.

This sequence joins TRBV27 and TRBJ2-3, with 10 nucleotides matching TRBD1. V lost 5 bases and J lost 3; bases outside the gene matches: 5. Germline V gives CDR1 MNHEY, CDR2 SMNVEV (reference sequence). CDR3 size: 15 residues. CDR3 residues: CASSPWTGGTDTQYF. The DNA for the CDR3 is TGTGCCAGCAGTCCCTGGACAGGGGGAACAGATACGCAGTATTTT.

This clonotype occurred many times. The chain carries TRBV5-1 and TRBJ1-3; 7 positions match TRBD1. Germline V lookup: CDR1 SGHRS, CDR2 YFSETQ. The CDR3 is 13 residues long. V was clipped by 4 bases and J by 8 bases; unmatched bases: 6. CDR3 DNA sequence: TGCGCCAGCAGCCTAAACCAGGGGGACACCATATATTTT. It codes for CASSLNQGDTIYF.

This clonotype has more than one count but fewer than ten. The chain combines TRBV10-3 with TRBJ2-2, with 8 positions matching TRBD1. The germline CDR1 and CDR2 sequences are ENHRY and SYGVKD. The CDR3 spans 16 residues. J lost 5 bases, V lost 6 bases, and 11 bases had no gene match. CDR3 DNA sequence: TGTGCCATCAGCTCACCCGGGACAGGATCAACCGGGGAGCTGTTTTTT. It specifies CAISSPGTGSTGELFF.

This clonotype was recorded at least ten times. This chain connects TRBV5-1 to TRBJ2-3, with a tentative D call TRBD1 (5 bases). Germline loops: CDR1 SGHRS, CDR2 YFSETQ. V was trimmed by 2 bases and J by 0 bases, leaving 10 bases between them. The CDR3 consists of 15 residues. The CDR3 DNA is TGCGCCAGCAGCTTCTCCGACAGAAGCACAGATACGCAGTATTTT. Translating it yields CASSFSDRSTDTQYF.

This clonotype showed up many times. The gene calls are TRBV7-2 and TRBJ2-5; D possibly corresponds to TRBD1 (5 bases). Looked up from germline, CDR1 is SGHTA and CDR2 is FQGNSA. The CDR3 has 17 amino acids. V lost 2 bases and J lost 3, with 19 bases in between. The CDR3 reads CASSLRPGRAREETQYF. CDR3 DNA: TGTGCCAGCAGCTTACGTCCGGGTCGGGCCAGGGAAGAGACCCAGTACTTC.

In its sample, this clonotype was seen many times. J is TRBJ2-1 and V is TRBV5-1, with 10 nucleotides matching TRBD1. V shed 3 bases and J 7 bases; nucleotides not matched to a gene: 16. CDR3 length: 18 residues. Germline loops: CDR1 SGHRS, CDR2 YFSETQ. The CDR3, as DNA: TGCGCCAGCAGCTGGAACCCCGACAGGGGGCGACTGAATAATGAGCAGTTCTTC. Translating gives CASSWNPDRGRLNNEQFF. The full variable domain, its missing parts supplied by reference TRBV5-1 and TRBJ2-1, is KAGVTQTPRYLIKTRGQQVTLSCSPISGHRSVSWYQQTPGQGLQFLFEYFSETQRNKGNFPGRFSGRQFSNSRSEMNVSTLELGDSALYLCASSWNPDRGRLNNEQFFGPGTRLTVL.